This section outlines one TCR beta chain sequence together with its context. Original data processing: Estimated nucleated cell counts came from reference gene primer amplification. TCRdb's table, derived via immunoSEQ multiplex PCR, lists solely in-frame clones and lacks some. V and J calls and clone size come straight from that table; D and trimming were deduced from the DNA. The sample carries tens of thousands of clones, 80% recorded once. The sample is drawn from a study of blood T cell repertoires in COVID-19. Study in general: Acute and convalescent COVID-19 samples came from the United States, Italy and Spain. Sample material is recorded as cDNA or gDNA derived from T cells, B-cell-depleted T cells, or PBMCs.

Material for sequencing was peripheral blood. This receptor was identified in an elderly woman with acute or convalescent COVID-19.

DNA for the CDR3: TGTGCCAGCAGCTTAGGCCTGGGGGACAGGTTGCGCTGGGAGCTGTTTTTT. Translation: CASSLGLGDRLRWELFF. The chain links TRBV11-2 to TRBJ2-2, with 8 bases fitting TRBD1. This CDR3 comprises 17 residues. The trim removed 1 base at V and 9 bases at J, leaving 13 bases unmatched. Germline lookup yields CDR1 SGHAT and CDR2 FQNNGV.